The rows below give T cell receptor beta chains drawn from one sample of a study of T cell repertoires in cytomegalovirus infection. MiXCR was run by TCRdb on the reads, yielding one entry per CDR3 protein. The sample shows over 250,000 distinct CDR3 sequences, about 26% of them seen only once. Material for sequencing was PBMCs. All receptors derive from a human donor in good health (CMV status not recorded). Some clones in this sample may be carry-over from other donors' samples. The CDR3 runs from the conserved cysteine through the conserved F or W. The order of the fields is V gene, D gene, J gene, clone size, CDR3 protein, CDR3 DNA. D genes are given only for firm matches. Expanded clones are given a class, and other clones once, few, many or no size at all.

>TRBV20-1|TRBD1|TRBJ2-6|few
CSAAVGTGQGVSGANVLTF
TGCAGTGCTGCGGTTGGGACGGGACAGGGGGTCTCTGGGGCCAACGTCCTGACTTTC
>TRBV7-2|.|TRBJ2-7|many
CASMLWSSSYEQYF
TGTGCCAGCATGTTATGGAGTAGCTCCTACGAGCAGTACTTC
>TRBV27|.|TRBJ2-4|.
CASRSGYWDIQYF
TGTGCCAGCAGGAGCGGTTATTGGGACATTCAGTACTTC
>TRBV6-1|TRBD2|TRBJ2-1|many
CASTTSGGAGVRNEQFF
TGTGCCAGCACGACTAGCGGGGGGGCTGGGGTGAGGAATGAGCAGTTCTTC
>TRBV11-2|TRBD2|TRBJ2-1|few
CASSLEPLGRNNEQFF
TGTGCCAGCAGCTTAGAACCTCTCGGGAGGAACAATGAGCAGTTCTTC
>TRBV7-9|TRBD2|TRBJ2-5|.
CASSPGTSGSETQYF
TGTGCCAGCAGCCCCGGGACTAGCGGGAGTGAGACCCAGTACTTC
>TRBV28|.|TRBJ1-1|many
CASSLRTEAFF
TGTGCCAGCAGTCTCAGGACTGAAGCTTTCTTT
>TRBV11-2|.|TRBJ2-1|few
CASSLEIQHNEQFF
TGTGCCAGCAGCTTAGAAATACAACACAATGAGCAGTTCTTC
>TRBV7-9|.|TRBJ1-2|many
CASSPRGGDYGYTF
TGTGCCAGCAGCCCACGGGGAGGCGACTATGGCTACACCTTC
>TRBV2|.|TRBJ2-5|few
CASSEWDPVGETQYF
TGTGCCAGCAGTGAATGGGACCCGGTGGGGGAGACCCAGTACTTC
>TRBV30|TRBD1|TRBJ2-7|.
CAWAIFSTGGTYEQYF
TGTGCCTGGGCGATCTTCTCGACAGGGGGAACCTACGAGCAGTACTTC
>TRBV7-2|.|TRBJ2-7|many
CASSRDGTYEQYF
TGTGCCAGCAGTAGAGACGGCACCTACGAGCAGTACTTC
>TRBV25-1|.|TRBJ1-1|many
CASSKLTGNTEAFF
TGTGCCAGCAGTAAACTAACGGGGAACACTGAAGCTTTCTTT
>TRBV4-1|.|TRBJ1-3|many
CASSQVDANSGNTIYF
TGCGCCAGCAGCCAAGTAGACGCAAATTCTGGAAACACCATATATTTT
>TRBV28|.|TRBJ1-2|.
CASSLKREGGYTF
TGTGCCAGCAGTTTAAAACGGGAGGGAGGCTACACCTTC
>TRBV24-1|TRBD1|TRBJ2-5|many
CATSDQRQGGETQYF
TGTGCCACCAGTGATCAGAGACAGGGGGGAGAGACCCAGTACTTC
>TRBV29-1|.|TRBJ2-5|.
CSVGRDSQETQYF
TGCAGCGTTGGGCGGGACAGTCAAGAGACCCAGTACTTC
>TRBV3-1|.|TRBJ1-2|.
CASSQGIHGYTF
TGTGCCAGCAGCCAAGGGATCCATGGCTACACCTTC
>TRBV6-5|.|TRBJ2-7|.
CASSRSPGQLVSYEQYF
TGTGCCAGCAGTCGATCCCCCGGACAGTTGGTCTCCTACGAGCAGTACTTC
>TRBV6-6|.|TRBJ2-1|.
CASRPVTFRDNEQFF
TGTGCCAGCAGGCCAGTCACGTTTCGGGACAATGAGCAGTTCTTC
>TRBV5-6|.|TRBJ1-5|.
CASSFDGRNQPQHF
TGTGCCAGCAGCTTTGACGGACGCAATCAGCCCCAGCATTTT
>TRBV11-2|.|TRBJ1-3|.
CASSPNGPHSGNTIYF
TGTGCCAGCAGCCCCAACGGACCGCACTCTGGAAACACCATATATTTT
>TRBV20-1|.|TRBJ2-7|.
CSANAGPEQYF
TGCAGTGCGAACGCGGGGCCCGAGCAGTACTTC
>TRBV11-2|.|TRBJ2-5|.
CASSLDRGVMETQYF
TGTGCCAGCAGCTTAGATAGAGGGGTCATGGAGACCCAGTACTTC
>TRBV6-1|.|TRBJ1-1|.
CASSGPDSLNTEAFF
TGTGCCAGCAGCGGTCCGGACAGTTTGAACACTGAAGCTTTCTTT
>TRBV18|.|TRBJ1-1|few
CASSRSRDTEAFF
TGTGCCAGCTCACGATCGAGGGACACTGAAGCTTTCTTT
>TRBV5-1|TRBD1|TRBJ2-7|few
CASSLKGQGEGEQYF
TGCGCCAGCAGCTTGAAGGGACAGGGAGAGGGCGAGCAGTACTTC
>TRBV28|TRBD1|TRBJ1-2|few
CASSSPGQFRRGYTF
TGTGCCAGCAGTTCCCCGGGACAGTTCCGAAGGGGCTACACCTTC
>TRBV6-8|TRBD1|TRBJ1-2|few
CASSPTGRGYTF
TGTGCCAGCAGCCCGACAGGGAGGGGCTACACCTTC